This passage covers 20 T cell receptor beta chains from one sample sequenced in a study of CD8+ T cells in alopecia areata. Isolated RNA was reverse transcribed into cDNA used as the sequencing template. TCRdb's copy holds only in-frame clones and misses some; the assay was immunoSEQ multiplex PCR. The data contain 150,000 to 200,000 clones, roughly three fifths of them seen just once; the ten biggest clones take up 1.3%. Documented treatment: oral pan-JAK inhibitor, 5-10 mg twice daily. This specimen consisted of CD4+ T cells sorted from blood, obtained at approximately week 49, from a patient treated with tofacitinib. The receptors originated from a human donor with alopecia areata.

The chain combines TRBV27 with TRBJ1-5; no clear D. V was clipped by 5 bases and J by 1 base, with 9 bases between them. Per germline, CDR1 MNHEY and CDR2 SMNVEV (reference sequence). This CDR3 is 14 amino acids long. As DNA, the CDR3 is TGTGCCAGCAGTGGCCCATCGAGCAATCAGCCCCAGCATTTT. It encodes CASSGPSSNQPQHF.

In this sample, this clone turned up a few times. The chain combines TRBV19 with TRBJ1-2; D remains ambiguous. In germline, CDR1 is LNHDA, CDR2 SQIVND (reference sequence). V was clipped by 7 bases and J by 2 bases, with 14 bases between them. There are 14 residues in the CDR3. CDR3 in amino acids: CASNPGGWNYGYTF. As DNA, the CDR3 is TGTGCCAGTAACCCTGGCGGGTGGAACTATGGCTACACCTTC.

Concerning this clone: This specimen includes other DNA sequences encoding the same CDR3. V is TRBV29-1 and J is TRBJ1-5, with D maybe TRBD1 (5 bases). The V and J ends lost 3 bases and 6 bases respectively, with 12 bases between them. Germline V gives CDR1 SQVTM, CDR2 ANQGSEA. The CDR3 consists of 13 residues. CDR3 amino acids: CSVEGGAGQPQHF. The CDR3 coding sequence is TGCAGCGTTGAGGGAGGGGCAGGTCAGCCCCAGCATTTT.

The chain links TRBV4-2 to TRBJ2-6; D ambiguous. Germline values: CDR1 LGHNA, CDR2 YNFKEQ. The CDR3 contains 13 residues. V was shortened by 8 bases and J by 0 bases, with 5 bases between the two germline ends. The chain's CDR3 is CASGDSGANVLTF. The CDR3 DNA follows: TGTGCCAGCGGGGACTCTGGGGCCAACGTCCTGACTTTC.

This clone was picked up a small number of times. The gene calls are TRBV19 and TRBJ2-2; 7 nucleotides line up with TRBD2. V lost 5 bases and J lost 1; bases outside the gene matches: 7. Germline assignment: CDR1 LNHDA and CDR2 SQIVND (reference sequence). The CDR3 has 16 residues. DNA of the CDR3: TGTGCCAGTAGTTTACCCCTAGCGGTGAACACCGGGGAGCTGTTTTTT. Translating it yields CASSLPLAVNTGELFF.

The V and J genes are TRBV25-1 and TRBJ2-1; TRBD1 agrees at 8 bases. The V gene end was trimmed by 7 bases and the J gene end by 6 bases; junction bases not matched to a gene: 11. This CDR3 is 15 amino acids long. In germline, CDR1 is MGHDK, CDR2 SYGVNS. The CDR3 sequence is CASTSRTGRSNEQFF. CDR3 DNA: TGTGCCAGCACAAGTCGGACAGGGCGAAGCAATGAGCAGTTCTTC. Combining the CDR3 with reference TRBV25-1 and TRBJ2-1 gives the whole variable domain EADIYQTPRYLVIGTGKKITLECSQTMGHDKMYWYQQDPGMELHLIHYSYGVNSTEKGDLSSESTVSRIRTEHFPLTLESARPSHTSQYLCASTSRTGRSNEQFFGPGTRLTVL.

This clone showed up just a few times. The chain recombines TRBV29-1 with TRBJ1-2; no reliable D call. CDR3 size: 16 residues. The V gene lost 1 base and the J gene lost 5 bases, with 20 bases spanning the gap. Germline lookup yields CDR1 SQVTM and CDR2 ANQGSEA. Here the CDR3 reads CSVEGFIETLSYGYTF. For the CDR3, the DNA is TGCAGCGTTGAAGGATTTATCGAGACCCTGTCATATGGCTACACCTTC.

This chain connects TRBV19 to TRBJ2-5, with D tentatively TRBD2 (6 bases). V was clipped by 11 bases and J by 2 bases, with 9 bases between them. Germline V gene lookup returns CDR1 LNHDA and CDR2 SQIVND (reference sequence). The CDR3 is made up of 11 amino acids. The CDR3 nucleotides are TGTGCCTGTCGGGGGCAAGAGACCCAGTACTTC. Protein sequence: CACRGQETQYF.

This chain uses TRBV23-1 with TRBJ2-6; perhaps D is TRBD1 or TRBD2 (5 bases each). TRBV23-1 is flagged as an ORF with uncertain function. V lost 0 bases to trimming and J lost 0 bases, with 12 bases between them. The CDR3 is made up of 18 amino acids. This CDR3 is CASSQSVGRPSGANVLTF. CDR3 coding DNA: TGCGCCAGCAGTCAATCGGTGGGACGGCCCTCTGGGGCCAACGTCCTGACTTTC.

This clone was found a few times. V is TRBV13 and J is TRBJ1-4, with D unclear. The CDR3 totals 12 residues. The V gene's germline CDR1 is PRHDT and CDR2 FYEKMQ (reference sequence). Trimming shortened V by 5 bases and J by 8 bases, and 9 bases separated the two germline ends. CDR3: CASSPGKEKLFF. In DNA form, the CDR3 reads TGTGCCAGCAGCCCCGGAAAGGAAAAACTGTTTTTT. Supplemented by reference TRBV13 and TRBJ1-4, the full variable domain reads AAGVIQSPRHLIKEKRETATLKCYPIPRHDTVYWYQQGPGQDPQFLISFYEKMQSDKGSIPDRFSAQQFSDYHSELNMSSLELGDSALYFCASSPGKEKLFFGSGTQLSVL.

This clone was detected only once. This sequence joins TRBV7-2 and TRBJ1-2, with no clear D. Trimming stripped 4 bases from V and 4 bases from J, with 7 bases between. The CDR3 length is 12 residues. Germline values: CDR1 SGHTA, CDR2 FQGNSA. DNA of the CDR3: TGTGCCAGCAGCTCCGGGGTCTATGGCTACACCTTC. Amino acid sequence: CASSSGVYGYTF. The full variable domain, completed using reference TRBV7-2 and TRBJ1-2, is GAGVSQSPSNKVTEKGKDVELRCDPISGHTALYWYRQSLGQGLEFLIYFQGNSAPDKSGLPSDRFSAERTGGSVSTLTIQRTQQEDSAVYLCASSSGVYGYTFGSGTRLTVV.

The genes are TRBV29-1 and TRBJ2-4; D possibly corresponds to TRBD1 (5 bases). V was shortened by 7 bases and J by 8 bases, with 18 bases between the two germline ends. The CDR3 runs 13 residues. CDR1 and CDR2 (germline): SQVTM, ANQGSEA. For the CDR3, the DNA is TGCAGCGCGACTGGGGTAGCCAGGGACATTCAGTACTTC. It specifies CSATGVARDIQYF. Full variable domain (missing parts from reference TRBV29-1 and TRBJ2-4): SAVISQKPSRDICQRGTSLTIQCQVDSQVTMMFWYRQQPGQSLTLIATANQGSEATYESGFVIDKFPISRPNLTFSTLTVSNMSPEDSSIYLCSATGVARDIQYFGAGTRLSVL.

The V call is TRBV30, the J call TRBJ2-3; D is possibly TRBD2 (7 bases). Germline CDR1 reads GTSNPN; CDR2 reads SVGIG (reference sequence). CDR3 length: 13 amino acids. Trimming cost V 4 bases and J 5 bases, with 13 bases left between them. CDR3 bases: TGTGCCTGGACTGGGGGGGCGAAAGATACGCAGTATTTT. Its translation: CAWTGGAKDTQYF.

The chain is built from TRBV12-5 and TRBJ2-5; D may match TRBD1 or TRBD2 (6 bases each). The germline V gene encodes CDR1 LGHNT and CDR2 FRNRAP. V was cut by 6 bases and J by 5 bases, with 13 bases left in between. The CDR3 is 13 residues long. The CDR3 coding sequence is TGTGCTAGTGGCCTACAGGGAGGTGAGACCCAGTACTTC. This gives the protein CASGLQGGETQYF. Looking up the rest from reference TRBV12-5 and TRBJ2-5 gives the full variable domain: DARVTQTPRHKVTEMGQEVTMRCQPILGHNTVFWYRQTMMQGLELLAYFRNRAPLDDSGMPKDRFSAEMPDATLATLKIQPSEPRDSAVYFCASGLQGGETQYFGPGTRLLVL.

The gene calls are TRBV5-1 and TRBJ2-5, with D perhaps TRBD1 or TRBD2 (5 bases each). The germline gives CDR1 SGHRS, CDR2 YFSETQ. The CDR3 runs 13 residues. V was clipped by 6 bases and J by 4 bases, with 13 bases between them. CDR3 nucleotides: TGCGCCAGCACCAGGGACGTGGGAGAGACCCAGTACTTC. Protein: CASTRDVGETQYF.

V is TRBV4-3 and J is TRBJ2-5; D is undetermined. Germline V gene lookup returns CDR1 LGHNA and CDR2 YSLEER. The V end was cut by 1 base, the J end by 4 bases, with 7 bases between. The CDR3 has 13 amino acids. The CDR3 region is CASSQGPGETQYF. The CDR3 nucleotides are TGCGCCAGCAGCCAAGGCCCAGGAGAGACCCAGTACTTC.

The chain is built from TRBV5-5 and TRBJ2-5, with TRBD2 matching over 11 bases. The length of the CDR3 is 16 residues. V was pared by 4 bases and J by 1 base, with 6 bases of the junction left unmatched. Germline V lookup: CDR1 SGHKS, CDR2 YYEKEE (reference sequence). The CDR3 coding sequence is TGTGCCAGCAGCATAAGACTAGCGGGGCGCCAAGAGACCCAGTACTTC. It yields the protein CASSIRLAGRQETQYF.

The gene calls are TRBV15 and TRBJ1-2, with TRBD1 matching 9 bases. This CDR3 contains 13 residues. The germline V gene has CDR1 LNHNV and CDR2 YYDKDF (reference sequence). V gave up 5 bases and J gave up 4 bases; unmatched junction bases: 2. DNA for the CDR3: TGTGCCACCAGCCCGGACAGGGGCTATGGCTACACCTTC. Its translation: CATSPDRGYGYTF.

CDR3 sequence (DNA): TGTGCCAGCAGCTTAGCGGGGGGCGCGAACCAGCCCCAGCATTTT. It specifies CASSLAGGANQPQHF. The V gene is TRBV7-8, the J gene TRBJ1-5, with D possibly matching TRBD1 (6 bases). The CDR3 is made up of 15 amino acids. Deletions cut 0 bases from V and 7 bases from J, with 13 bases between. Germline-derived CDR1 and CDR2 are SGHVS and FQNEAQ.

In nucleotides, the CDR3 is TGTGCCAGCAGTCCTGGGACTGGCTACACCTTC. Protein: CASSPGTGYTF. V usage is TRBV25-1 and J usage is TRBJ1-2; weak D call: TRBD1 (5 bases). Germline CDR1 reads MGHDK; CDR2 reads SYGVNS. Trimming shortened V by 5 bases and J by 7 bases, and 8 bases separated the two germline ends. CDR3 length: 11 residues.